A selection of T cell receptor beta chains follows, all from one sample in a study of T cells in Graves' hyperthyroidism and ophthalmopathy. From the multiplex PCR reads, TCRdb called clonotypes with MiXCR, one entry per CDR3 protein. The data hold 400,000 or so distinct CDR3 sequences, with roughly 15% observed a single time. Sequencing input: blood. The source of these receptors is a woman aged 55-69 years with Graves' ophthalmopathy. The CDR3 runs from the conserved cysteine through the conserved F or W. Fields, in order: V gene, J gene, clone size, D gene, CDR3 protein, CDR3 DNA. D genes are given only for firm matches. Where a row states a size, it is once, few, many or the class of an expanded clone; other rows omit it.

TRBV7-8,TRBJ2-5,many,NA,CASSPPGPRGEETQYF,TGTGCCAGCAGCCCTCCGGGACCCCGAGGGGAAGAGACCCAGTACTTC
TRBV2,TRBJ1-5,many,TRBD1,CASRKRGLNQPQHF,TGTGCCAGCAGAAAGAGGGGGCTCAATCAGCCCCAGCATTTT
TRBV28,TRBJ1-1,many,NA,CASSSPPGRTEAFF,TGTGCCAGCAGCTCCCCCCCAGGAAGGACTGAAGCTTTCTTT
TRBV3-1,TRBJ2-6,few,NA,CASSGLVSSGANVLTF,TGTGCCAGCAGTGGGTTAGTGAGCTCTGGGGCCAACGTCCTGACTTTC
TRBV12-3/TRBV12-4,TRBJ2-1,many,NA,CASSLRVGVLSYNEQFF,TGTGCCAGCAGCCTTCGAGTGGGGGTTTTGTCCTACAATGAGCAGTTCTTC
TRBV3-1,TRBJ1-1,many,NA,CASSLRTGKDTEAFF,TGTGCCAGCAGCCTTAGGACGGGAAAGGACACTGAAGCTTTCTTT
TRBV6-1,TRBJ1-4,NA,TRBD1,CASSHDRGVEKLFF,TGTGCCAGCAGTCATGACAGGGGTGTTGAAAAACTGTTTTTT
TRBV20-1,TRBJ2-7,many,NA,CSATGSYEQYF,TGCAGTGCTACTGGCTCCTACGAGCAGTACTTC
TRBV20-1,TRBJ2-5,many,NA,CSAISGIKETQYF,TGCAGTGCTATTAGCGGAATCAAAGAGACCCAGTACTTC
TRBV20-1,TRBJ2-7,many,NA,CSAEWNEQYF,TGCAGTGCTGAGTGGAACGAGCAGTACTTC
TRBV7-3,TRBJ2-1,many,TRBD1,CASSQTKQGEQFF,TGTGCCAGCAGCCAAACGAAACAGGGGGAGCAGTTCTTC
TRBV2,TRBJ2-7,many,TRBD2,CASSGLAGLTYEQYF,TGTGCCAGCAGTGGACTAGCGGGACTTACTTACGAGCAGTACTTC
TRBV25-1,TRBJ2-1,NA,TRBD2,CASSALRLAGDNEQFF,TGTGCCAGCAGTGCCCTGCGACTAGCGGGAGACAATGAGCAGTTCTTC
TRBV20-1,TRBJ2-1,many,NA,CSARDRPYNEQFF,TGCAGTGCTAGAGATCGACCCTACAATGAGCAGTTCTTC
TRBV6-2/TRBV6-3,TRBJ2-3,many,TRBD2,CASSVEPGGRLYTQYF,TGTGCCAGCAGTGTCGAACCGGGAGGGCGCTTATATACGCAGTATTTT
TRBV6-1,TRBJ1-1,few,NA,CASIPPSPPAAFF,TGTGCCAGCATCCCCCCATCACCCCCGGCAGCTTTCTTT
TRBV24-1,TRBJ2-1,many,TRBD2,CATSDRGTSALMSYNEQFF,TGTGCCACCAGTGATCGTGGGACTAGTGCTCTAATGTCCTACAATGAGCAGTTCTTC
TRBV20-1,TRBJ1-2,few,NA,CSARAGGSNYGYTF,TGCAGTGCTAGAGCTGGAGGGAGCAACTATGGCTACACCTTC
TRBV28,TRBJ2-7,many,NA,CASSLSLFAYEQYF,TGTGCCAGCAGTTTAAGCTTATTCGCCTACGAGCAGTACTTC
TRBV20-1,TRBJ2-2,many,NA,CSAIYSGTLNTGELFF,TGCAGTGCTATTTATTCCGGGACATTGAACACCGGGGAGCTGTTTTTT
TRBV29-1,TRBJ2-2,NA,TRBD2,CSVPLAANTGELFF,TGCAGCGTCCCACTAGCGGCGAACACCGGGGAGCTGTTTTTT
TRBV14,TRBJ2-5,many,TRBD2,CASSQGGRWWVQETQYF,TGTGCCAGCAGCCAAGGCGGGAGATGGTGGGTTCAAGAGACCCAGTACTTC
TRBV5-1,TRBJ2-3,few,TRBD2,CASSSSSWREMDTQYF,TGCGCCAGCAGCTCCTCTAGCTGGCGGGAGATGGATACGCAGTATTTT
TRBV6-1,TRBJ2-1,many,TRBD1,CASSEYGQGYNEQFF,TGTGCCAGCAGTGAATACGGACAGGGGTACAATGAGCAGTTCTTC
TRBV4-1,TRBJ2-1,many,NA,CASSQARWDYNEQFF,TGCGCCAGCAGCCAAGCTCGTTGGGACTACAATGAGCAGTTCTTC
TRBV27,TRBJ2-2,few,NA,CASSSGVTGELFF,TGTGCCAGCAGTTCAGGGGTCACCGGGGAGCTGTTTTTT
TRBV7-3,TRBJ2-1,many,TRBD2,CASGSGLAGGEQFF,TGTGCCAGCGGGAGTGGACTAGCGGGAGGTGAGCAGTTCTTC
TRBV11-2,TRBJ2-1,many,NA,CASSPSSVVSPTSYNEQFF,TGTGCCAGCAGCCCCAGTTCGGTGGTCTCCCCTACCTCCTACAATGAGCAGTTCTTC
TRBV5-1,TRBJ1-1,few,NA,CASSKGRMNTEAFF,TGCGCCAGCAGCAAGGGACGGATGAACACTGAAGCTTTCTTT
TRBV9,TRBJ2-1,NA,TRBD2,CASSDASGRALEQFF,TGTGCCAGCAGCGACGCTAGCGGGAGGGCCCTTGAGCAGTTCTTC